This T cell receptor (beta chain) was identified during a study of vaccination and CD4 T cells after COVID-19. In the study overall: Overlapping spike pools from SARS-CoV-2 and HCoV-NL63, HCoV-OC43 and HCoV-229E served as culture stimuli.

Sequencing of the DNA from cultured CD4+ T cells was carried out with the Oncomine TCR Beta short-read assay. MiXCR, run by TCRdb on the PCR reads, gives a single entry per CDR3 protein. The sample carries 20,000 to 25,000 distinct CDR3 sequences, about 46% recorded once. CDR1 is SGHDT, CDR2 YYEEEE, per germline. The CDR3 is made up of 13 amino acids. V was cut by 0 bases and J by 9 bases, with 12 bases left in between. Documented treatment: approximately nine-day PBMC culture with coronavirus spike peptide pools or control peptides (ViraFEST assay). Points on this clonotype: Its target is unknown.

This rearrangement joins TRBV5-6 to TRBJ1-2, with D unresolved. This sequence was found in a human donor who had recovered from COVID-19. The sequenced sample was CD4+ T cells from blood, cultured in vitro. CDR3: CASSLADIWSYTF. As DNA, the CDR3 is TGTGCCAGCAGCTTGGCGGATATCTGGAGCTACACCTTC.